These T cell receptor beta chains were read from a single sample in a study of blood T cells in healthy people across ages. TCRdb re-derived calls from the 5' RACE reads in MiXCR, one entry per CDR3 protein. This table has about 1.1 million distinct CDR3 sequences, about two fifths appearing once. Sequenced: blood. The receptors shown here come from a man younger than 35 in good health. The CDR3 runs from the conserved cysteine through the conserved F or W. Each record gives: clone size, J gene, D gene, V gene, CDR3 length, CDR3 DNA, CDR3 protein. A D gene is named only where the DNA matches it firmly. Clone size is stated in some rows and not others, as once, few, many or a class when expanded.

>-|TRBJ2-2|-|TRBV5-1|18
TGCGCCAGCAGCCTAAAAATTGTCAGGGGCCTGGGCACCGGGGAGCTGTTTTTT
CASSLKIVRGLGTGELFF
>-|TRBJ2-5|TRBD2|TRBV6-6|12
TGTGCCAGCAGTCCGGGGGGAAGTGAGCAGTACTTC
CASSPGGSEQYF
>few|TRBJ2-5|-|TRBV4-3|14
TGCGCCAGCAGCCAAGGGGCGGAGAAAGAGACCCAGTACTTC
CASSQGAEKETQYF
>few|TRBJ2-3|TRBD2|TRBV4-3|16
TGCGCCAGCAGCCAGGGACGGGGGGGTAGCACAGATACGCAGTATTTT
CASSQGRGGSTDTQYF
>-|TRBJ2-4|-|TRBV7-2|14
TGTGCCAGCAGCTTAAGTATGGACAAAAACATTCAGTACTTC
CASSLSMDKNIQYF
>-|TRBJ2-4|TRBD1|TRBV12-3/TRBV12-4|13
TGTGCCAGCAGCCCCAGGACAGGGGCCTTAGAGTACTTC
CASSPRTGALEYF
>-|TRBJ2-1|TRBD1|TRBV12-3/TRBV12-4|13
TGTACCAGCAGCCAGGGGGCCTACAATGAGCAGTTCTTC
CTSSQGAYNEQFF
>-|TRBJ1-1|-|TRBV27|14
TGTGCCAGCAGTTTAAGTCCGGGCGGGGCTGAAGCTTTCTTT
CASSLSPGGAEAFF
>-|TRBJ1-2|TRBD1|TRBV6-6|14
TGTGCCAGCAGTGAGGGACAGGGGGCGCATGGCTACACCTTC
CASSEGQGAHGYTF
>-|TRBJ1-3|-|TRBV7-2|15
TGTGCCGGCAGCTTACAAACCGGATCTGGAAACACCATATATTTT
CAGSLQTGSGNTIYF
>-|TRBJ1-4|-|TRBV5-5|13
TGTGCCAGCAGTCCCCGGCGTATAGAAAAACTGTTTTTT
CASSPRRIEKLFF
>few|TRBJ1-2|-|TRBV28|15
TGTGCCAGCAGTTCCCGTACAGGGATTAACTATGGCTACACCTTC
CASSSRTGINYGYTF
>-|TRBJ2-2|TRBD1|TRBV20-1|14
TGCAGTGCACCCGGGACAGGGAACACCGGGGAGCTGTTTTTT
CSAPGTGNTGELFF
>-|TRBJ2-5|-|TRBV29-1|12
TGCAGCGACTCTGGGATTGGCAATGAGCAGTACTTC
CSDSGIGNEQYF
>-|TRBJ2-1|TRBD2|TRBV5-1|20
TGCGCCGGCAGCTCAAGGGAGACTAGCGGGGGGGTTTTTACCCACAATGAGCAGTTCTTC
CAGSSRETSGGVFTHNEQFF